The 16 T cell receptor beta chains in this list originate from one sample, sequenced in a study of blood T cell repertoires in COVID-19. Clones were read by immunoSEQ multiplex PCR, and TCRdb kept only the in-frame ones, dropping some. The table shows around 22,000 clones, with 87% occurring only once. Sample: peripheral blood. These receptors came from a human donor with active COVID-19. The donor label of this sample is uncertain.

The V call is TRBV4-1, the J call TRBJ2-7; the match to TRBD1 covers 8 bases. The CDR3 has 15 amino acids. The V segment lost 3 bases and the J segment 1 base; nucleotides outside the gene matches: 5. Germline CDR1 reads MGHRA; CDR2 reads YSYEKL. The CDR3 sequence is CASSHVTGVSYEQYF. The CDR3 DNA is TGCGCCAGCAGCCACGTGACAGGGGTTTCCTACGAGCAGTACTTC.

This clone was counted only a few times. J is TRBJ1-1 and V is TRBV28; TRBD1 matches 10 bases. In germline, CDR1 is MDHEN, CDR2 SYDVKM. This CDR3 has 14 amino acids. J gave up 7 bases and V 5 bases, and 7 bases lay outside the gene matches. Here the CDR3 reads CASSPPGQGGEAFF. The CDR3 coding sequence is TGTGCCAGCAGTCCGCCTGGACAGGGGGGTGAAGCTTTCTTT.

The chain joins TRBV4-2 to TRBJ2-2; D unresolved. The CDR3 has 16 residues. Trimming cost V 0 bases and J 4 bases, with 12 bases left between them. Germline V gene sequence: CDR1 LGHNA, CDR2 YNFKEQ. The DNA of the CDR3 is TGTGCCAGCAGCCAAGATCTCCCTAGTGGCACCGGGGAGCTGTTTTTT. It codes for CASSQDLPSGTGELFF.

The V gene is TRBV18, the J gene TRBJ2-3, with D perhaps TRBD2 (6 bases). The CDR3 totals 15 residues. The V gene lost 2 bases and the J gene lost 2 bases, with 11 bases spanning the gap. The germline V gene encodes CDR1 KGHSH and CDR2 LQKENI. This chain's CDR3 is CASSPMEGITDTQYF. In DNA, the CDR3 is TGTGCCAGCTCACCAATGGAGGGGATCACAGATACGCAGTATTTT.

The gene calls are TRBV6-6 and TRBJ2-7, with 7 bases aligning to TRBD1. Looked up from germline, CDR1 is MNHNY and CDR2 is SVGAGI (reference sequence). The CDR3 loop spans 14 amino acids. V lost 4 bases and J lost 5; bases outside the gene matches: 8. The CDR3 DNA is TGTGCCAGCAGTTCCCCGGACAGGAGTCACGAGCAGTACTTC. Translated: CASSSPDRSHEQYF.

DNA of the CDR3: TGTGCCAGCAGTGGAACAGAAATGTCTAACTATGGCTACACCTTC. It translates to CASSGTEMSNYGYTF. The chain combines TRBV2 with TRBJ1-2; D unclear. V was trimmed by 4 bases and J by 0 bases, leaving 12 bases between them. Germline V gene lookup returns CDR1 SNHLY and CDR2 FYNNEI. This CDR3 has 15 residues.

The genes are TRBV13 and TRBJ1-1, with D unresolved. Germline loops: CDR1 PRHDT, CDR2 FYEKMQ (reference sequence). V lost 2 bases to trimming and J lost 3 bases, with 16 bases between them. The CDR3 has 16 residues. CDR3 nucleotide sequence: TGTGCCAGCAGCTTAAACCCCTTGTCTCTAGACACTGAAGCTTTCTTT. It translates to CASSLNPLSLDTEAFF.

The CDR3 is CASSFGGSGDYEQYF. The CDR3 DNA reads TGTGCCAGCAGCTTCGGGGGGAGTGGGGACTACGAGCAGTACTTC. V usage is TRBV11-3 and J usage is TRBJ2-7, with TRBD2 identical over 7 bases. J was trimmed by 3 bases and V by 3 bases; bases with no gene match: 8. CDR3 length: 15 amino acids. Germline lookup yields CDR1 SGHNT and CDR2 YENEEA.

The rearrangement uses TRBV28 and TRBJ2-7, with D perhaps TRBD2 (6 bases). The germline V gene has CDR1 MDHEN and CDR2 SYDVKM. The CDR3 runs 13 residues. V lost 3 bases, J lost 3 bases, and 9 bases lay in between. The CDR3 DNA reads as TGTGCCAGCAGTTTGGGGACTGACTACGAGCAGTACTTC. Its protein is CASSLGTDYEQYF.

The genes are TRBV5-1 and TRBJ1-1, with D tentatively TRBD1 (5 bases). Between the trimmed V and J ends, which lost 2 bases and 0 bases, there was a span of 14 bases. CDR3 length equals 16 residues. The germline V gene has CDR1 SGHRS and CDR2 YFSETQ. The CDR3 loop reads CASSLGGATMNTEAFF. CDR3 in DNA: TGCGCCAGCAGCTTAGGAGGGGCCACCATGAACACTGAAGCTTTCTTT.

This rearrangement joins TRBV3-1 (or the pseudogene TRBV3-2) to TRBJ2-3, with D perhaps matching TRBD2 (6 bases). Trimming stripped 3 bases from V and 0 bases from J, with 16 bases between. The CDR3 totals 17 residues. Germline-derived CDR1 and CDR2 are LGHDT and YNNKEL (reference sequence). The CDR3 coding sequence is TGTGCCAGCAGCCACCACGGAGGGGCGGAGAGCACAGATACGCAGTATTTT. This gives the protein CASSHHGGAESTDTQYF.

The V and J genes are TRBV3-1 (or the pseudogene TRBV3-2) and TRBJ2-5; D gene unclear. Trimming shortened V by 4 bases and J by 0 bases, and 3 bases separated the two germline ends. CDR1 LGHDT and CDR2 YNNKEL come from the germline V gene (reference sequence). The CDR3 loop spans 12 amino acids. The CDR3 DNA reads TGTGCCAGCAGCCCAAACCAAGAGACCCAGTACTTC. This gives the protein CASSPNQETQYF.

The V call is TRBV21-1, the J call TRBJ2-1; the D call in the table, TRBD2, was not verified against the DNA. TRBV21-1 is assigned pseudogene status. This CDR3 is 12 amino acids long. The CDR3 is CANRGSGDEQFF. CDR3 nucleotide sequence: TGTGCCAACCGGGGGTCTGGAGATGAGCAGTTCTTC.

The gene calls are TRBV7-8 and TRBJ1-2, with 10 bases aligning to TRBD1. V trimming: 3 bases; J trimming: 5 bases; junction bases outside the gene matches: 15. The germline gives CDR1 SGHVS, CDR2 FQNEAQ. CDR3 length: 18 amino acids. CDR3 sequence reads: CASSFTARDRGEDYGYTF. The CDR3 DNA reads TGTGCCAGCAGCTTTACAGCAAGGGACAGGGGAGAGGATTATGGCTACACCTTC.

The V and J genes are TRBV7-9 and TRBJ2-1; perhaps TRBD2 as D (5 bases). Trimming took 1 base from V and 6 from J, leaving 10 bases between them. From germline, CDR1 is SEHNR and CDR2 FQNEAQ (reference sequence). There are 14 residues in the CDR3. DNA for the CDR3: TGTGCCAGCAGCTTAGTTGCGGCGGGCAATGAGCAGTTCTTC. It codes for CASSLVAAGNEQFF.

The chain couples TRBV7-3 to TRBJ2-1, with TRBD1 as a possible D gene (5 bases). CDR3 length: 14 amino acids. Germline V lookup: CDR1 SGHTA, CDR2 FQGTGA. V lost 1 base and J 9 bases, leaving 13 bases between the germline ends. CDR3 DNA: TGTGCCAGCAGCTTAAACGGCAGGGCCGGTGAGCAGTTCTTC. Protein product: CASSLNGRAGEQFF. Filled out from reference TRBV7-3 and TRBJ2-1, the complete variable domain reads GAGVSQTPSNKVTEKGKYVELRCDPISGHTALYWYRQSLGQGPEFLIYFQGTGAADDSGLPNDRFFAVRPEGSVSTLKIQRTERGDSAVYLCASSLNGRAGEQFFGPGTRLTVL.